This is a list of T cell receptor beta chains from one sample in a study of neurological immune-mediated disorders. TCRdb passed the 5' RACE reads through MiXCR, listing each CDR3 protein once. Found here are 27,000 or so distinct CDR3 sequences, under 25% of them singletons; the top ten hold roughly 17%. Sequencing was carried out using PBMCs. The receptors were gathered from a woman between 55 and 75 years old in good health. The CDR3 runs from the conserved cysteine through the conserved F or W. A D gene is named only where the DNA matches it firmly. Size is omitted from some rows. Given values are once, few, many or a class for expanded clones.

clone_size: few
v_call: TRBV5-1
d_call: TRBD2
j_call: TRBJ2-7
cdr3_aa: CASSLAGGNEQYF
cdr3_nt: TGCGCCAGCAGCTTGGCGGGGGGGAATGAGCAGTACTTC

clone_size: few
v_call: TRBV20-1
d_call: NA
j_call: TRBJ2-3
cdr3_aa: CSARDLGGTDTQYF
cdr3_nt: TGCAGTGCTAGAGATCTTGGGGGAACAGATACGCAGTATTTT

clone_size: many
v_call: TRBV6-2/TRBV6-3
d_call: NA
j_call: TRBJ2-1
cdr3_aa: CASRRDRSYNEQFF
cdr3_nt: TGTGCCAGCAGGCGGGACAGATCCTACAATGAGCAGTTCTTC

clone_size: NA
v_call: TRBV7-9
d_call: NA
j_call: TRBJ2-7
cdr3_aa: CASSLRGRDYEQYF
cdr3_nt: TGTGCCTCCTCCCTCCGAGGACGAGATTACGAGCAGTACTTC

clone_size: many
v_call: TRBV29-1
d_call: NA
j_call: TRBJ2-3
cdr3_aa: CSVATTGYGTDTQYF
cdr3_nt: TGCAGCGTTGCAACAACAGGGTACGGCACAGATACGCAGTATTTT

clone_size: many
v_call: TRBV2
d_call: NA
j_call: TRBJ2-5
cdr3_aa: CASSAWTAQETQYF
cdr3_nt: TGTGCCAGCAGCGCCTGGACAGCCCAAGAGACCCAGTACTTC

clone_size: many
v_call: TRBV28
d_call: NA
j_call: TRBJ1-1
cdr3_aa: CASSLPPLTGLNTEAFF
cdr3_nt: TGTGCCAGCAGTTTACCACCTCTGACAGGATTGAACACTGAAGCTTTCTTT

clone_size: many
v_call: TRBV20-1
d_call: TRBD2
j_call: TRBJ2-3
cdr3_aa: CSAKRPGLAGITDTQYF
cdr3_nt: TGCAGTGCTAAGAGACCGGGACTAGCGGGGATCACAGATACGCAGTATTTT

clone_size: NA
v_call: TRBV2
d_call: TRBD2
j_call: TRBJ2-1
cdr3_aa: CASSEPGLAGGPRNYNEQFF
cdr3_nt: TGTGCCAGCAGTGAACCGGGACTAGCGGGAGGGCCACGAAACTACAATGAGCAGTTCTTC

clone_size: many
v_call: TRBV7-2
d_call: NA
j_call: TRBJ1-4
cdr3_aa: CASSLERGADEKLFF
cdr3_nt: TGTGCCAGCAGCTTAGAAAGGGGCGCCGATGAAAAACTGTTTTTT

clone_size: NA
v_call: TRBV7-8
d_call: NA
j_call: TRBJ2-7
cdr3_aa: CASSLTYGFRAAGEQYF
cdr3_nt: TGTGCCAGCAGCTTAACGTATGGATTTCGGGCCGCGGGCGAGCAGTACTTC

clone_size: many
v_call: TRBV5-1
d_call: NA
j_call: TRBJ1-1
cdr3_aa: CASSLAPGSEAFF
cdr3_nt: TGCGCCAGCAGCTTGGCCCCGGGGTCTGAAGCTTTCTTT

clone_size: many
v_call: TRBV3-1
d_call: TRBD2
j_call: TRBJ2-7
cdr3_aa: CASSGLAAYEQYF
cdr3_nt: TGTGCCAGCAGCGGACTAGCGGCTTACGAGCAGTACTTC

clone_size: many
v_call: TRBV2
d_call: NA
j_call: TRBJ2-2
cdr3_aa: CASRAGDLAGELFF
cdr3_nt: TGTGCCAGCAGGGCAGGGGATTTGGCCGGGGAGCTGTTTTTT

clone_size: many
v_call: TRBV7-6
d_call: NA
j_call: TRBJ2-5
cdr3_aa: CASSLARRGTQYF
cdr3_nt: TGTGCCAGCAGCTTAGCCCGGAGAGGGACCCAGTACTTC

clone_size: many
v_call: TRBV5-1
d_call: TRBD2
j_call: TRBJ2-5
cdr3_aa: CASSLVGLAGETQYF
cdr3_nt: TGCGCCAGCAGCTTGGTGGGACTAGCGGGAGAGACCCAGTACTTC

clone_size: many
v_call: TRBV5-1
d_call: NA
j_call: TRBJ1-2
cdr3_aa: CASSLAEANYGYTF
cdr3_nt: TGCGCCAGCAGCTTGGCCGAAGCTAACTATGGCTACACCTTC

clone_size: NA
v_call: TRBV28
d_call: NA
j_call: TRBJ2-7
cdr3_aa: CASRDQVVRAYEQYF
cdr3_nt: TGTGCCAGCAGGGACCAGGTGGTCAGAGCCTACGAGCAGTACTTC

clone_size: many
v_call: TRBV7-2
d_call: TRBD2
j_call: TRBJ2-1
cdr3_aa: CASSLRLAGAYNEQFF
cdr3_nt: TGTGCCAGCAGCTTGAGACTAGCGGGGGCCTACAATGAGCAGTTCTTC

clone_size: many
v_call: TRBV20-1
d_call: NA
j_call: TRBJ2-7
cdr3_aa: CSAPREYEQYF
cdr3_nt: TGCAGTGCCCCCCGGGAGTACGAGCAGTACTTC

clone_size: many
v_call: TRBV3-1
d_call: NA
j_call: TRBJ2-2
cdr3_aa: CASQGPGELFF
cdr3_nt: TGTGCCAGCCAGGGGCCCGGGGAGCTGTTTTTT

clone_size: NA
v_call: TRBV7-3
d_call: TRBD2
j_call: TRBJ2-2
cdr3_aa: CASSLAGDTGELFF
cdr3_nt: TGTGCCAGCAGCTTGGCGGGAGACACCGGGGAGCTGTTTTTT

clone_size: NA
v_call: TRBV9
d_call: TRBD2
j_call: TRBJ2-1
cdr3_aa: CASSPWTSGTYKTYNEQFF
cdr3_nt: TGTGCCAGCAGCCCTTGGACTAGCGGGACCTACAAGACTTACAATGAGCAGTTCTTC

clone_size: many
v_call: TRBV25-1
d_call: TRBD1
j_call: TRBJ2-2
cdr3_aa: CASRTTGGTGGELFF
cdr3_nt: TGTGCCAGCCGTACGACAGGGGGAACGGGCGGGGAGCTGTTTTTT

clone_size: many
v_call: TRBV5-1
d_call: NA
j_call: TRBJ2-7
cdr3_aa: CASSLTVSSYEQYF
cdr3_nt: TGCGCCAGCAGCTTAACAGTTAGCTCCTACGAGCAGTACTTC

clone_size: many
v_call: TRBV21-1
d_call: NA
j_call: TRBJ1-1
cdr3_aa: CASSRETASEAFF
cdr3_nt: TGTGCCAGCAGCAGAGAGACAGCCTCTGAAGCTTTCTTT